This is a list of T cell receptor beta chains from one sample in a study of shared clonotypes between healthy human individuals. The data were produced by immunoSEQ multiplex PCR, yet TCRdb's version contains in-frame clones alone and is incomplete. The sample has about 2.4 million clones; approximately 93% are singletons. Material for sequencing was naive CD4+ T cells from PBMCs. The receptors come from a young man in good health. Some clones in this sample may be carry-over from other donors' samples. Each CDR3 is given with its conserved first and last residue. The D gene is left open where the match is weak. Some rows have no size entry. The others give once, few or many, or a class for an expanded clone.

CDR3 protein	D gene	V gene	clone size
CASRLADSYEQYF	TRBD2	TRBV5-1	-
CASQVGSDTQYF	-	TRBV28	-
CATSREGVGGETQYF	-	TRBV15	once
CASSLKRSSYNEQFF	-	TRBV7-3	-
CAIGGPRKEQYF	-	TRBV10-3	-
CASSFPLSVTGELFF	-	TRBV28	-
CASSLRPGVYGYTF	-	TRBV28	-
CASSPLAGGKTQYF	TRBD2	TRBV5-4	-
CASSQVPGGQPQHF	-	TRBV4-1	few
CASSRTFGKGGINNEQFF	-	TRBV28	-
CASSMAGYGYTF	-	TRBV19	once
CSVDGQGRETQYF	TRBD1	TRBV29-1	once
CASSPPGGNQPQHF	-	TRBV28	-
CASSLGGLSGDTIYF	-	TRBV11-3	once
CASSPRTDTQYF	-	TRBV27	-